Many counts were recorded for the clone carrying this T cell receptor beta chain. This sample was included in a study of chronic HIV infection and antiretroviral therapy. Via MiXCR, TCRdb re-called the 5' RACE reads, giving one row per CDR3 protein. The sample yields more than 25,000 distinct CDR3 sequences, under 9.5% seen once. The CDR3 is 14 residues long. The V and J ends lost 5 bases and 5 bases, in that order; junction bases with no gene match: 8. This chain connects TRBV12-3 or TRBV12-4 to TRBJ2-5; 7 positions match TRBD1. The sequenced sample consisted of peripheral blood. This clonotype originated in an adult who had HIV and had not received antiretroviral therapy, or was an uninfected healthy control (not recorded which). The CDR3 loop reads CASSKQGNQETQYF. The CDR3 nucleotides are TGTGCCAGCAGTAAACAGGGGAATCAGGAGACCCAGTACTTC.